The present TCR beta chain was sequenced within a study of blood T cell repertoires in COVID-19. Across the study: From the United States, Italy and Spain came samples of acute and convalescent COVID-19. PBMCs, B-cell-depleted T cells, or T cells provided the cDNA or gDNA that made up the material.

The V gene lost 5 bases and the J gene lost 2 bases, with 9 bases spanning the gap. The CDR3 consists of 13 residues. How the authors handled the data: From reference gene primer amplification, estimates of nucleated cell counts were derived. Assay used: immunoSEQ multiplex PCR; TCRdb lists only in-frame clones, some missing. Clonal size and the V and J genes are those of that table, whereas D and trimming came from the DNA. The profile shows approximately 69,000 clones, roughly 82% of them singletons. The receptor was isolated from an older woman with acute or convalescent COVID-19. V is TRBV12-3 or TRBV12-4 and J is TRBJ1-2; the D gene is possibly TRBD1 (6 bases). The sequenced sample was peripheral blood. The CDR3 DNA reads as TGTGCCAGCAGTCTTAGGGGGAACTATGGCTACACCTTC. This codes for CASSLRGNYGYTF.